The T cell receptor (beta chain) under discussion was sequenced for a study of OX40 agonist ivuxolimab in advanced cancers. With regard to this clone: Its matching antigen is unknown.

Trimming removed 4 bases from V and 2 bases from J, with 15 bases in between. CDR1 and CDR2 from the germline V gene are SGHDN and FVKESK. This CDR3 is 15 amino acids long. TCRdb's copy holds only in-frame clones and misses some; the assay was immunoSEQ multiplex PCR. The table includes about 27,000 clones, 82% detected once. Findings and limits, study-wide: More expanded clones were seen, on average, in CD8+ T cells than in CD4+.

If patients had autoimmune disease history or systemic immunosuppression, they were excluded. The clonotype originates from an adult with an advanced solid tumor such as melanoma, head and neck, liver or kidney cancer. Material: CD4+ or CD8+ T cells sorted from blood, obtained in a trial of the OX40 agonist ivuxolimab. The V call is TRBV14, the J call TRBJ2-7; no definite D call. This CDR3 is CASSRDTLTAYEQYF. In DNA form, the CDR3 reads TGTGCCAGCAGCCGAGACACCTTAACTGCCTACGAGCAGTACTTC.